Below are 3 T cell receptor beta chains sequenced from a single sample in a study of OX40 agonist ivuxolimab in advanced cancers. Sequencing was performed with immunoSEQ multiplex PCR; in TCRdb, only in-frame clones are kept and a portion is missing. The sample carries tens of thousands of clones, around 80% recorded once. Specimen: CD4+ or CD8+ T cells sorted from blood, collected in a trial of the OX40 agonist ivuxolimab. These receptors were obtained from an adult with an advanced solid tumor such as melanoma, head and neck, liver or kidney cancer.

The rearrangement joins TRBV11-2 to TRBJ2-3; D possibly corresponds to TRBD1 (5 bases). Trimming removed 3 bases from V and 2 bases from J, with 12 bases in between. The CDR3 consists of 15 residues. Per germline, CDR1 SGHAT and CDR2 FQNNGV. CDR3 region: CASSLTVGVTDTQYF. The CDR3 DNA follows: TGTGCCAGCAGCTTGACGGTAGGGGTCACAGATACGCAGTATTTT.

A remark on this clone: The sample holds other DNA sequences that translate to the same CDR3. The chain employs TRBV5-1 and TRBJ1-1, with D uncertain. The CDR3 length is 13 residues. V lost 8 bases, J lost 0 bases, and 11 bases lay in between. Germline V lookup: CDR1 SGHRS, CDR2 YFSETQ. CDR3 DNA sequence: TGCGCCAGTGGAGGGCAGATGAACACTGAAGCTTTCTTT. The encoded protein is CASGGQMNTEAFF.

As for this clone: The same CDR3 also results from other DNA sequences found in this sample. This chain joins TRBV29-1 and TRBJ2-2; D gene unclear. This CDR3 is 13 amino acids long. The V end lost 3 bases, the J end lost 4 bases, and 9 bases lay between the germline ends. Germline CDR1 SQVTM, CDR2 ANQGSEA. CDR3 DNA sequence: TGCAGCGTTGACAGCGTTACCACCGGGGAGCTGTTTTTT. This gives the protein CSVDSVTTGELFF.